Only one count was recorded for the clone carrying this T cell receptor (beta chain). The sample originates from a study of blood T cell repertoires in COVID-19. This CDR3 comprises 15 residues. V was clipped by 6 bases and J by 5 bases, with 20 bases between them. Per the germline V gene, CDR1 is ENHRY and CDR2 is SYGVKD. Generated by immunoSEQ multiplex PCR, the TCRdb table keeps only in-frame clones and is missing some. The sample has some 180,000 clones, roughly 80% seen once. The receptor was isolated from a human donor in a cohort sampled during active COVID-19. The chain uses TRBV10-3 and TRBJ2-7; TRBD2 might be the D (6 bases). Input material: peripheral blood. CDR3 loop: CAISLSGTGGDEQYF. The DNA for the CDR3 is TGTGCCATCAGCCTGTCGGGCACAGGAGGGGACGAGCAGTACTTC.